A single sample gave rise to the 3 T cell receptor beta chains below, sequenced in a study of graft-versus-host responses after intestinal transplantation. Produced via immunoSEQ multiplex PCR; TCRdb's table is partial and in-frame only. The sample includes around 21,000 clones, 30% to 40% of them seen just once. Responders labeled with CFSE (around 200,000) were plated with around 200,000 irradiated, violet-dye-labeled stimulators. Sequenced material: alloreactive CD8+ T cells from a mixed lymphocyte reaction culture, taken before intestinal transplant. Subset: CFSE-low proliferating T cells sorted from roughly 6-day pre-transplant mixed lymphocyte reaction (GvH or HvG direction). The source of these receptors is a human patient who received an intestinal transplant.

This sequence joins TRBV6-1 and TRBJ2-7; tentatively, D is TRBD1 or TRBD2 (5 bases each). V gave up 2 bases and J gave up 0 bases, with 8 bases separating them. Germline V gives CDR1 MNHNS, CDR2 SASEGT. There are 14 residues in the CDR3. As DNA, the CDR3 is TGTGCCAGCAGTGAATGGGGGTACTCCTACGAGCAGTACTTC. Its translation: CASSEWGYSYEQYF.

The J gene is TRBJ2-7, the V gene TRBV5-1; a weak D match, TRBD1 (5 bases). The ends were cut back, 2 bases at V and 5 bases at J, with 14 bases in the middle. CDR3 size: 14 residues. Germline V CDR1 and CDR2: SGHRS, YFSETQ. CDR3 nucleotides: TGCGCCAGCAGCTTACCCCCAGGGTGGGACGAGCAGTACTTC. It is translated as CASSLPPGWDEQYF.

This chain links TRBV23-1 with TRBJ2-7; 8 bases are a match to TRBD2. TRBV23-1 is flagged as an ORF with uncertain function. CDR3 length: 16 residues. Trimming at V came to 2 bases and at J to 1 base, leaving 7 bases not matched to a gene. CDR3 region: CASSQTPLAGSYEQYF. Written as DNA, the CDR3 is TGCGCCAGCAGTCAAACCCCCTTAGCGGGGTCCTACGAGCAGTACTTC.